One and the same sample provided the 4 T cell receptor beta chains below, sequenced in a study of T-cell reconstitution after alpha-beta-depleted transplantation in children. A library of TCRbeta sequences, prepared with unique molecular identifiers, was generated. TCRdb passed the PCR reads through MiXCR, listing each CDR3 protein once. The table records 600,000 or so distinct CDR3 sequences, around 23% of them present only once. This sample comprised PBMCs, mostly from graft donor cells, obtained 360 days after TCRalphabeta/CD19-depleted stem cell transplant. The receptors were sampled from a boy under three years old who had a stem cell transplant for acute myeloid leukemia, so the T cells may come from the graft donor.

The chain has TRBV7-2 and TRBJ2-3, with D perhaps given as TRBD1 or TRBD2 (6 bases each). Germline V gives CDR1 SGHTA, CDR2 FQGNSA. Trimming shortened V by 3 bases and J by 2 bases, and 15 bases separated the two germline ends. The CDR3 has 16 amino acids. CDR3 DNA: TGTGCCAGCAGCTTCCCTGGGACGGGGGCCACAGATACGCAGTATTTT. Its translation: CASSFPGTGATDTQYF.

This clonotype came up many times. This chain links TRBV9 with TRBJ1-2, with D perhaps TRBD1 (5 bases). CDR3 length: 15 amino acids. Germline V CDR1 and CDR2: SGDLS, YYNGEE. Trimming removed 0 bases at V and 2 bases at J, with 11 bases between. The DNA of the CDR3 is TGTGCCAGCAGCGTAGGTTTCAGGGAAAACTATGGCTACACCTTC. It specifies CASSVGFRENYGYTF.

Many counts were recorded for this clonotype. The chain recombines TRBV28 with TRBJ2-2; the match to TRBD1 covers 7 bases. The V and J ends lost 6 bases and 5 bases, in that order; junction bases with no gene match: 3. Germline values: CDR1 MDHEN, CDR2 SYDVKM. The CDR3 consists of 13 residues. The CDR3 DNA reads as TGTGCCAGCAGCAACAGGGGAACCGGGGAGCTGTTTTTT. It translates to CASSNRGTGELFF. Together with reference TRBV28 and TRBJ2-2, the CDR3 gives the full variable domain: DVKVTQSSRYLVKRTGEKVFLECVQDMDHENMFWYRQDPGLGLRLIYFSYDVKMKEKGDIPEGYSVSREKKERFSLILESASTNQTSMYLCASSNRGTGELFFGEGSRLTVL.

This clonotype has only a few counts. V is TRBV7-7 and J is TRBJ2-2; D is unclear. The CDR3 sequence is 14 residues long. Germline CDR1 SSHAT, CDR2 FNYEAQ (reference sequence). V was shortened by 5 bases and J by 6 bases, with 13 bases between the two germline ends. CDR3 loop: CASSMASPAGELFF. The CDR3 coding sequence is TGTGCCAGCAGCATGGCCTCCCCGGCCGGGGAGCTGTTTTTT. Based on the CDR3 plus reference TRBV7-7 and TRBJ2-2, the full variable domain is GAGVSQSPRYKVTKRGQDVTLRCDPISSHATLYWYQQALGQGPEFLTYFNYEAQPDKSGLPSDRFSAERPEGSISTLTIQRTEQRDSAMYRCASSMASPAGELFFGEGSRLTVL.